The 20 T cell receptor beta chains listed next were all sequenced from one sample in a study of blood T cell repertoires in COVID-19. Profiled with immunoSEQ multiplex PCR; TCRdb holds only in-frame clones, not every one. Here the sample spans roughly 230,000 clones, 70% to 90% being singletons. The sequenced sample was PBMCs or T cells enriched from blood (not recorded which). The receptors derive from a woman between 45 and 60 years old who had been exposed to COVID-19.

The chain carries TRBV5-8 and TRBJ1-5; D is undetermined. The ends were cut back, 6 bases at V and 5 bases at J, with 12 bases in the middle. The germline gives CDR1 SGHTS, CDR2 YDEGEE. This CDR3 contains 13 residues. The chain's CDR3 is CASTSRNYQPQHF. The CDR3 bases are TGTGCCAGCACGAGCAGGAACTATCAGCCCCAGCATTTT.

The chain is built from TRBV7-9 and TRBJ1-1; D ambiguous. Germline lookup yields CDR1 SEHNR and CDR2 FQNEAQ (reference sequence). CDR3 length: 13 residues. V was clipped by 5 bases and J by 1 base, with 8 bases between them. CDR3 DNA: TGTGCCAGCAGCCTCCCAGGGAACACTGAAGCTTTCTTT. It translates to CASSLPGNTEAFF.

This chain joins TRBV3-1 (or the pseudogene TRBV3-2) and TRBJ1-4; a weak D match, TRBD1 (6 bases). Trimming took 6 bases from V and 0 from J, leaving 8 bases between them. The germline V gene has CDR1 LGHDT and CDR2 YNNKEL (reference sequence). The length of the CDR3 is 14 residues. The CDR3 sequence is CASSQGPTNEKLFF. The CDR3 bases are TGTGCCAGCAGTCAGGGGCCAACTAATGAAAAACTGTTTTTT.

The V gene is TRBV13, the J gene TRBJ2-7; 7 bases line up with TRBD1. Germline trimming cut 5 bases from V and 3 bases from J; bases unmatched to any gene: 7. The CDR3 is 14 residues long. The V gene's germline CDR1 is PRHDT and CDR2 FYEKMQ (reference sequence). CDR3 bases: TGTGCCAGCAGCCAGGACAGGCTGGGCTACGAGCAGTACTTC. Its protein product is CASSQDRLGYEQYF. Looking up the rest from reference TRBV13 and TRBJ2-7 gives the full variable domain: AAGVIQSPRHLIKEKRETATLKCYPIPRHDTVYWYQQGPGQDPQFLISFYEKMQSDKGSIPDRFSAQQFSDYHSELNMSSLELGDSALYFCASSQDRLGYEQYFGPGTRLTVT.

The chain uses TRBV6-5 and TRBJ1-5, with TRBD1 matching over 7 bases. CDR1 is MNHEY and CDR2 is SVGAGI in the germline V gene. This CDR3 has 14 amino acids. J lost 6 bases, V lost 7 bases, and 9 bases had no gene match. The CDR3 DNA is TGTGCCAGCACCAACAGGGGACGGTCTCAGCCCCAGCATTTT. This encodes CASTNRGRSQPQHF.

The J gene is TRBJ2-3, the V gene TRBV6-5; D is undetermined. Germline V lookup: CDR1 MNHEY, CDR2 SVGAGI. V shed 8 bases and J shed 0 bases, with 12 bases lying between them. CDR3 length: 14 residues. This CDR3 is CASGSTYSTDTQYF. CDR3 sequence (DNA): TGTGCCAGCGGTTCGACATATAGCACAGATACGCAGTATTTT.

The chain carries TRBV7-9 and TRBJ1-3; D uncertain. The length of the CDR3 is 13 residues. Deletions cut 3 bases from V and 4 bases from J, with 7 bases between. Germline CDR1 is SEHNR and CDR2 is FQNEAQ (reference sequence). The CDR3 here is CASSFPSGNTIYF. CDR3 DNA: TGTGCCAGCAGCTTCCCGTCCGGAAACACCATATATTTT.

The chain employs TRBV11-2 and TRBJ1-1; D gene unclear. Trimming left V 1 base short and J 5 bases short, with 11 bases between. The CDR3 is 14 residues long. From germline, CDR1 is SGHAT and CDR2 FQNNGV. The CDR3: CASSLARDGTEAFF. The CDR3 coding sequence is TGTGCCAGCAGCTTAGCCCGGGATGGAACTGAAGCTTTCTTT. Drawing the rest from reference TRBV11-2 and TRBJ1-1, the complete variable domain is EAGVAQSPRYKIIEKRQSVAFWCNPISGHATLYWYQQILGQGPKLLIQFQNNGVVDDSQLPKDRFSAERLKGVDSTLKIQPAKLEDSAVYLCASSLARDGTEAFFGQGTRLTVV.

For the CDR3, the DNA is TGTGCCAGCAGTTTTGGCATGTGGAGGGCGTATGGCTACACCTTC. It specifies CASSFGMWRAYGYTF. V usage is TRBV27 and J usage is TRBJ1-2, with D unresolved. Germline lookup yields CDR1 MNHEY and CDR2 SMNVEV (reference sequence). The CDR3 consists of 15 residues. The ends were cut back, 3 bases at V and 5 bases at J, with 16 bases in the middle.

The chain is built from TRBV4-2 and TRBJ1-1; the D is unclear. Germline V gene data show CDR1 as LGHNA and CDR2 as YNFKEQ. CDR3 length: 13 residues. Trimming removed 1 base from V and 7 bases from J, with 10 bases in between. CDR3 bases: TGTGCCAGCAGCCAAGGAGAAACAGATGAAGCTTTCTTT. It translates to CASSQGETDEAFF.

The chain has TRBV12-5 and TRBJ2-2; no clear D gene. The CDR3 is 14 amino acids. Germline CDR1 is LGHNT and CDR2 is FRNRAP. V gave up 2 bases and J gave up 8 bases, with 12 bases separating them. The CDR3 DNA reads TGTGCTAGTGGTTTGCCCCAGGCCCCGGGGGAGCTGTTTTTT. Its translation is CASGLPQAPGELFF.

The chain combines TRBV7-9 with TRBJ2-1; no firm D call. The V and J ends lost 5 bases and 6 bases respectively, with 20 bases between them. In germline, CDR1 is SEHNR, CDR2 FQNEAQ (reference sequence). The CDR3 contains 16 residues. CDR3 residues: CASSPVTVSEANEQFF. For the CDR3, the DNA is TGTGCCAGCAGCCCGGTCACCGTTTCAGAGGCCAATGAGCAGTTCTTC.

As to this clone: This specimen includes other DNA sequences encoding the same CDR3. The chain uses TRBV20-1 and TRBJ2-5, with a possible D match to TRBD2 (5 bases). The ends were cut back, 4 bases at V and 3 bases at J, with 6 bases in the middle. The CDR3 covers 11 residues. Germline CDR1 and CDR2: DFQATT and SNEGSKA (reference sequence). As DNA, the CDR3 is TGCAGTGCTACGGGGAAAGAGACCCAGTACTTC. Translated: CSATGKETQYF.

This chain connects TRBV15 to TRBJ1-6; D might be TRBD1 (5 bases). CDR3 length: 15 amino acids. Germline-derived CDR1 and CDR2 are LNHNV and YYDKDF (reference sequence). Trimming removed 0 bases at V and 10 bases at J, with 13 bases between. Here the CDR3 DNA reads TGTGCCACCAGCAGAGAGCCTTCCCAGGGCTCACCCCTCCACTTT. This translates into CATSREPSQGSPLHF. The full variable domain, its missing parts supplied by reference TRBV15 and TRBJ1-6, is DAMVIQNPRYQVTQFGKPVTLSCSQTLNHNVMYWYQQKSSQAPKLLFHYYDKDFNNEADTPDNFQSRRPNTSFCFLDIRSPGLGDTAMYLCATSREPSQGSPLHFGNGTRLTVT.

This clone was detected only a few times. The rearrangement joins TRBV12-3 or TRBV12-4 to TRBJ1-1; a weak D match, TRBD1 (5 bases). V lost 3 bases to trimming and J lost 5 bases, with 7 bases between them. The CDR3 length is 12 residues. The CDR3 bases are TGTGCCAGCAGTTTGTCAGGGACTGAAGCTTTCTTT. It codes for CASSLSGTEAFF.

The chain is built from TRBV5-3 and TRBJ1-6; possibly TRBD1 for D (6 bases). TRBV5-3 is filed as an ORF, its function uncertain. This CDR3 spans 15 amino acids. V dropped 7 bases and J dropped 7 bases, with 18 bases sitting between them. CDR3 nucleotides: TGTGCCAGACGAGCTTCGGGGCAGGGGAATTCACCCCTCCACTTT. Translating gives CARRASGQGNSPLHF.

The V call is TRBV5-1, the J call TRBJ2-5; 7 bases match TRBD2. V was pared by 0 bases and J by 4 bases, with 9 bases of the junction left unmatched. Germline V CDR1 and CDR2: SGHRS, YFSETQ. The CDR3 runs to 16 residues. The CDR3 DNA reads as TGCGCCAGCAGCTTGGGTACTCGGGGGGAAAGAGAGACCCAGTACTTC. Translating it yields CASSLGTRGERETQYF.

The gene calls are TRBV9 and TRBJ2-7, with 11 bases aligning to TRBD1. After removal of 3 bases from V and 3 bases from J, the junction contained 5 bases not matched to a gene. The germline V gene encodes CDR1 SGDLS and CDR2 YYNGEE. The CDR3 consists of 15 residues. The CDR3 DNA follows: TGTGCCAGCAGCGCCGGACAGGGGGCCTACTACGAGCAGTACTTC. This codes for CASSAGQGAYYEQYF.

This chain joins TRBV14 and TRBJ1-1, with D possibly TRBD1 on 6 matching bases. Germline CDR1 SGHDN, CDR2 FVKESK. V lost 4 bases, J lost 5 bases, and 11 bases lay in between. The length of the CDR3 is 13 residues. CDR3 DNA sequence: TGTGCCAGCAGCCTAAAGGGGGGGACTGAAGCTTTCTTT. Translating it yields CASSLKGGTEAFF.

The chain couples TRBV10-1 to TRBJ2-2; no firm D call. Germline V lookup: CDR1 WNHNN, CDR2 SYGVQD (reference sequence). The germline V and J ends were trimmed by 10 bases and 1 base, with 10 bases remaining between them. The CDR3 has 13 amino acids. CDR3 loop: CATNGGNTGELFF. Written as DNA, the CDR3 is TGCGCCACCAACGGTGGGAACACCGGGGAGCTGTTTTTT.